This TCR beta chain was obtained from a study of T-cell reconstitution after alpha-beta-depleted transplantation in children (dated by TCRdb to about 2016). For the wider study: Using TCR repertoire profiling, the study followed T-cell immune reconstitution in a quantitative way in children after TCRalphabeta/CD19-depleted allogeneic hematopoietic cell transplantation.

The CDR3, from cysteine to phenylalanine, totals 16 residues. Only the CDR3 DNA is retained, 48 bases long and in frame from the first base. V loses 5 bases at its end and J loses 1 base; junction bases beyond the gene matches: 8. CDR1 and CDR2 are read off the germline V gene (reference sequence) as MNHEY and SMNVEV. To note about this clonotype: Which antigen it targets is not known. Base quality data are lacking; no much larger clone is found one base away.

The method behind the library was PCR. The instrument given in TCRdb is Illumina HiSeq 2500. TCR library preparation used molecular barcoding, with unique molecular identifiers applied to normalize quantification of the TCRbeta repertoire. TCRdb cleaned the public reads at Q25 with fastp, built clones with MiXCR and kept in-frame beta chains. CDR3 protein duplicates are merged, each entry listing the most common genes and DNA. Here the sample has 250,000 to 350,000 distinct CDR3 sequences; nearly 10% occur a single time. The ten most abundant clones make up about 9.4% of the sample. The sequenced sample was PBMCs from the stem cell graft donor, obtained from the stem cell graft. The V and J genes are TRBV27 and TRBJ2-1; 7 nucleotides in the junction match TRBD1. The TCR sequence derives from a human donor who donated a stem cell graft to a child with SCID. The nucleotide sequence reads TGTGCCAGCAGTCAATTAGGGGGCCGATCCTACAATGAGCAGTTCTTC. It translates to CASSQLGGRSYNEQFF.